This record covers a single TCR beta chain. Its antigen remains unknown. The diagnosis combined clinical symptoms, thyroxine, TRAb, thyroid ultrasound and orbital computed tomography scans. The data stem from a study of Graves' ophthalmopathy and Graves' hyperthyroidism. Study background: Stable hyperthyroidism meant no ophthalmopathy within 18 months of follow-up. Whole-study findings and limits: In blood, most expanded thyroid clonotypes above 0.001 frequency were also detected. Classification of ophthalmopathy versus stable hyperthyroidism by a 13-signature model yielded around 88% sensitivity and roughly 80% specificity.

Germline values: CDR1 SGHAT, CDR2 FQNNGV. V shed 2 bases and J shed 4 bases, with 8 bases lying between them. The CDR3 covers 14 residues. Transcripts of RNA were the source for amplifying TCR beta CDR3 regions. The first-round RT-PCR employed HTBI primers together with the Qiagen OneStep RT-PCR kit. A multiplex PCR was then performed as the second round. Via MiXCR, TCRdb re-called the multiplex PCR reads, giving one row per CDR3 protein. In the table there are over a million distinct CDR3 sequences, roughly 35% of which are singletons. Sequencing input: peripheral blood or thyroid tissue (not recorded which). The chain joins TRBV11-2 to TRBJ1-4; D perhaps matches TRBD1 (6 bases). This clonotype was sampled from an adult man with Graves' hyperthyroidism. This CDR3 is CASSLLGGNEKLFF. DNA for the CDR3: TGTGCCAGCAGCTTATTAGGGGGTAATGAAAAACTGTTTTTT.